The 20 T cell receptor beta chains below were found in one sample sequenced in a study of T cells in tumors after PD-1 blockade. Method: immunoSEQ multiplex PCR; TCRdb's copy keeps in-frame clones and lacks some. The table shows under 50,000 clones, with approximately 80% occurring only once. The sample consisted of PBMCs, taken before anti-PD-1 therapy. The receptors derive from a human donor with advanced basal cell or squamous cell carcinoma (not recorded which).

By share, this clone counts as medium-sized. The chain recombines TRBV6-2 or TRBV6-3 with TRBJ1-2, with 7 bases identical to TRBD1. V was pared by 2 bases and J by 8 bases, with 11 bases of the junction left unmatched. Germline V lookup: CDR1 MNHEY, CDR2 SVGEGT. This CDR3 has 15 amino acids. CDR3 nucleotide sequence: TGTGCCAGCAGTTACATACCACAGGGGAGGTCCGGCTACACCTTC. This sequence encodes CASSYIPQGRSGYTF.

This clone was counted once. The gene calls are TRBV21-1 and TRBJ1-5. TRBV21-1 is assigned pseudogene status. This CDR3 has 12 amino acids. CDR3 in DNA: TGTGCCAGCAGCAATCGAGATCAGCCCCAGCATTTT. Translated, it gives CASSNRDQPQHF.

V gene TRBV9 combines with J gene TRBJ1-2; D gene ambiguous. Germline values: CDR1 SGDLS, CDR2 YYNGEE. This CDR3 region has 12 residues. Trimming shortened V by 7 bases and J by 9 bases, and 16 bases separated the two germline ends. The chain's CDR3 is CASSWVGLCYTF. CDR3 DNA sequence: TGTGCCAGCTCATGGGTTGGTCTATGCTACACCTTC.

The CDR3 region is CSVGPKSGATGELFF. CDR3 bases: TGCAGCGTTGGGCCGAAGTCCGGGGCCACCGGGGAGCTGTTTTTT. J is TRBJ2-2 and V is TRBV29-1, with D tentatively TRBD1 or TRBD2 (5 bases each). In germline, CDR1 is SQVTM, CDR2 ANQGSEA. CDR3 size: 15 residues. V was cut by 4 bases and J by 4 bases, with 16 bases left in between.

The chain has TRBV10-3 and TRBJ2-7; possible D gene TRBD1, 5 bases. Looked up from germline, CDR1 is ENHRY and CDR2 is SYGVKD. The CDR3 consists of 13 residues. Trimming shortened V by 5 bases and J by 4 bases, and 12 bases separated the two germline ends. The CDR3 sequence is CAISLQEMYEQYF. CDR3 sequence (DNA): TGTGCCATCAGTCTACAGGAGATGTACGAGCAGTACTTC.

This clone was seen a handful of times. The chain joins TRBV7-3 to TRBJ1-6; 11 bases are a match to TRBD1. V lost 3 bases and J lost 10; bases outside the gene matches: 2. There are 14 residues in the CDR3. Germline V lookup: CDR1 SGHTA, CDR2 FQGTGA. This chain's CDR3 is CASSLGTGGSPLHF. CDR3 nucleotides: TGTGCCAGCAGCTTGGGGACAGGGGGATCACCCCTCCACTTT.

In its sample, this clone was seen once. This rearrangement joins TRBV2 to TRBJ1-2, with 7 bases identical to TRBD1. The CDR3 is made up of 14 amino acids. The V gene end was trimmed by 8 bases and the J gene end by 8 bases; junction bases not matched to a gene: 14. Looked up from germline, CDR1 is SNHLY and CDR2 is FYNNEI. The CDR3 DNA reads as TGTGCCAGCTACGGGGCAGGGGGACATCGGGGCTACACCTTC. This gives the protein CASYGAGGHRGYTF.

V gene TRBV19 combines with J gene TRBJ1-2; tentative D call: TRBD1 (5 bases). Per germline, CDR1 LNHDA and CDR2 SQIVND (reference sequence). The V gene lost 4 bases and the J gene lost 1 base, with 22 bases spanning the gap. This CDR3 contains 18 residues. The CDR3 DNA reads TGTGCCAGTAGTAAGGATCTCGGGACGGTAAGGGGTAACTATGGCTACACCTTC. Protein sequence: CASSKDLGTVRGNYGYTF.

CDR3 amino acids: CASSLGFMNEQFF. CDR3 DNA: TGTGCCAGCAGCTTAGGCTTCATGAATGAGCAGTTCTTC. The gene calls are TRBV7-2 and TRBJ2-1, with D uncertain. V dropped 1 base and J dropped 7 bases, with 8 bases sitting between them. The CDR3 is made up of 13 amino acids. Per the germline V gene, CDR1 is SGHTA and CDR2 is FQGNSA.

The chain couples TRBV5-4 to TRBJ2-7; 9 nucleotides match TRBD1. Per the germline V gene, CDR1 is SGHNT and CDR2 is YYREEE (reference sequence). This CDR3 contains 14 residues. Trimming removed 0 bases from V and 4 bases from J; junction bases left unmatched: 2. Here the CDR3 DNA reads TGTGCCAGCAGCTTGGGGGGACAGGGATACGAGCAGTACTTC. Residues: CASSLGGQGYEQYF.

V is TRBV19 and J is TRBJ1-4; TRBD1 is a possible D gene (5 bases). CDR1 is LNHDA and CDR2 is SQIVND in the germline V gene (reference sequence). V lost 4 bases to trimming and J lost 6 bases, with 12 bases between them. The length of the CDR3 is 14 residues. CDR3 sequence: CASSTPWGDEKLFF. CDR3 in DNA: TGTGCCAGTAGTACCCCCTGGGGCGATGAAAAACTGTTTTTT.

The J gene is TRBJ1-2, the V gene TRBV6-5; a possible D gene is TRBD1 (6 bases). The CDR3 is 15 amino acids. V was trimmed by 0 bases and J by 2 bases, leaving 10 bases between them. Germline values: CDR1 MNHEY, CDR2 SVGAGI. Written as DNA, the CDR3 is TGTGCCAGCAGTTACTCTTCAGGGGCCAACTATGGCTACACCTTC. Protein sequence: CASSYSSGANYGYTF.

The chain combines TRBV6-2 or TRBV6-3 with TRBJ1-1; D is unclear. Germline loops: CDR1 MNHEY, CDR2 SVGEGT. The V end lost 0 bases, the J end lost 5 bases, and 13 bases lay between the germline ends. CDR3 length: 15 residues. The CDR3 loop reads CASSYSTGQRTEAFF. The CDR3 nucleotides are TGTGCCAGCAGTTACTCGACGGGCCAGCGGACTGAAGCTTTCTTT.

V usage is TRBV28 and J usage is TRBJ1-1; D is perhaps TRBD1 (5 bases). This CDR3 comprises 15 residues. CDR1 and CDR2 (germline): MDHEN, SYDVKM. V dropped 0 bases and J dropped 5 bases, with 13 bases sitting between them. The CDR3 sequence is CASSLWEGRRTEAFF. The CDR3 DNA is TGTGCCAGCAGTTTATGGGAGGGGAGGCGGACTGAAGCTTTCTTT.

By sample share, this clone is medium-sized. The V and J genes are TRBV5-1 and TRBJ2-1, with 10 bases fitting TRBD2. CDR3 length equals 16 residues. Trimming cost V 0 bases and J 6 bases; bases outside gene matches: 6. Germline V gives CDR1 SGHRS, CDR2 YFSETQ. The CDR3 DNA sequence: TGCGCCAGCAGCTTGGAAGCTAGCGGGAGTCCCAATGAGCAGTTCTTC. This translates into CASSLEASGSPNEQFF.

The chain links TRBV7-3 to TRBJ2-3; D unclear. Germline assignment: CDR1 SGHTA and CDR2 FQGTGA. The CDR3 totals 13 residues. V lost 1 base and J lost 5, with 7 bases in between. Here the CDR3 reads CASSLSSIDTQYF. The CDR3 DNA reads as TGTGCCAGCAGCTTAAGCAGTATAGATACGCAGTATTTT.

This sequence joins TRBV7-3 and TRBJ2-5; 9 bases match TRBD2. The germline V gene encodes CDR1 SGHTA and CDR2 FQGTGA. Trimming at V came to 2 bases and at J to 5 bases, leaving 6 bases not matched to a gene. The CDR3 spans 15 residues. CDR3: CASSLEGTSWETQYF. The CDR3 DNA reads as TGTGCCAGCAGCTTAGAGGGGACTAGCTGGGAGACCCAGTACTTC. Full variable domain (missing parts from reference TRBV7-3 and TRBJ2-5): GAGVSQTPSNKVTEKGKYVELRCDPISGHTALYWYRQSLGQGPEFLIYFQGTGAADDSGLPNDRFFAVRPEGSVSTLKIQRTERGDSAVYLCASSLEGTSWETQYFGPGTRLLVL.

This clone was found a few times. The V and J genes are TRBV28 and TRBJ1-5; D gene uncertain. The CDR3 spans 15 residues. CDR1 and CDR2 (germline): MDHEN, SYDVKM. Trimming took off 4 bases at V and 4 bases at J, with 14 bases between the two ends. CDR3 sequence (DNA): TGTGCCAGCAGTTCCCCCCGCGGGGATAATCAGCCCCAGCATTTT. Protein: CASSSPRGDNQPQHF.

This clone has only a few counts. V gene TRBV6-6 combines with J gene TRBJ2-7; no firm D call. CDR1 is MNHNY and CDR2 is SVGAGI in the germline V gene (reference sequence). V was clipped by 3 bases and J by 8 bases, with 14 bases between them. The CDR3 covers 13 residues. The CDR3 loop reads CASSYSISEKQYF. CDR3 nucleotides: TGTGCCAGCAGTTATTCCATCTCCGAGAAGCAGTACTTC.

The chain couples TRBV6-6 to TRBJ2-7, with D hard to call. Germline CDR1 MNHNY, CDR2 SVGAGI (reference sequence). The V end was cut by 0 bases, the J end by 4 bases, with 7 bases between. The CDR3 loop spans 13 amino acids. CDR3 DNA: TGTGCCAGCAGTTACTCGATTGCGTACGAGCAGTACTTC. Translation gives CASSYSIAYEQYF.